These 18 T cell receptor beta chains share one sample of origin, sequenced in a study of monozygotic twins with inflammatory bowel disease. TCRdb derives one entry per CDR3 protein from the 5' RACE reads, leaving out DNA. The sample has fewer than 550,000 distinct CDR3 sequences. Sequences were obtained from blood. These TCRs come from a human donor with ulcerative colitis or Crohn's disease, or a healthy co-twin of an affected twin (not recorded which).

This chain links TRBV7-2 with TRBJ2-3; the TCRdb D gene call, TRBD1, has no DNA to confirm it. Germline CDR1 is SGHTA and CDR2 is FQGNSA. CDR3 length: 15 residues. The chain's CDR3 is CASNVAGGPGDTQYF.

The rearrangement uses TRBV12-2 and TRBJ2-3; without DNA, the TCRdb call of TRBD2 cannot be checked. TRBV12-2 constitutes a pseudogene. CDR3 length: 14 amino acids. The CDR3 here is CASRVQERADTQYF.

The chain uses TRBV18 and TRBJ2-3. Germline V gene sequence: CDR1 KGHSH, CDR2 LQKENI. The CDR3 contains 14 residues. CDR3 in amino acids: CASSPPGGTDTQYF. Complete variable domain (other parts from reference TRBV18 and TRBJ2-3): NAGVMQNPRHLVRRRGQEARLRCSPMKGHSHVYWYRQLPEEGLKFMVYLQKENIIDESGMPKERFSAEFPKEGPSILRIQQVVRGDSAAYFCASSPPGGTDTQYFGPGTRLTVL.

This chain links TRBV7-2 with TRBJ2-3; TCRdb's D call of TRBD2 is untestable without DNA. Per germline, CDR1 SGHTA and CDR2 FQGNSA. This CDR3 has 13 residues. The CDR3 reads CASSSGGLAPQYF.

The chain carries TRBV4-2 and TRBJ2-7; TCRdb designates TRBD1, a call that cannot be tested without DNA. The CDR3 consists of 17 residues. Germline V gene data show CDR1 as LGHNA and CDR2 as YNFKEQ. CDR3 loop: CASSQEVGRDVTYEQYF.

The CDR3: CASSPPGQGASGYTF. This sequence joins TRBV18 and TRBJ1-2; TCRdb picks TRBD1, but there is no DNA to check that call. Germline values: CDR1 KGHSH, CDR2 LQKENI. This CDR3 comprises 15 residues. The variable domain in full, completed from reference TRBV18 and TRBJ1-2, reads NAGVMQNPRHLVRRRGQEARLRCSPMKGHSHVYWYRQLPEEGLKFMVYLQKENIIDESGMPKERFSAEFPKEGPSILRIQQVVRGDSAAYFCASSPPGQGASGYTFGSGTRLTVV.

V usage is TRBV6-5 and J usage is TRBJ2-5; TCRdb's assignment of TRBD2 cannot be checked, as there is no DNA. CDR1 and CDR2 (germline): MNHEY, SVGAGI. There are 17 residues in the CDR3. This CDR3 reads CSSSSMRGGVVGETQYF.

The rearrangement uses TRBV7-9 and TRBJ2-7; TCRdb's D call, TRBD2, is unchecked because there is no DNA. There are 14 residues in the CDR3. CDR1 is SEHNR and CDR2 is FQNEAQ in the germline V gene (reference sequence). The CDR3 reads CASSSSGGVEEQYF.

CDR3: CASNGGQANYGYTF. The chain recombines TRBV5-1 with TRBJ1-2; TCRdb proposes TRBD1, but this gene call is untestable without DNA. Germline CDR1 reads SGHRS; CDR2 reads YFSETQ. This CDR3 has 14 residues.

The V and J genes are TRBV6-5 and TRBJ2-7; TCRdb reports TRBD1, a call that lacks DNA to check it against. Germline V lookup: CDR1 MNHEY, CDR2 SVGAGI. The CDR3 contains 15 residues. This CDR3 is CASSYSRDRAYEQYF.

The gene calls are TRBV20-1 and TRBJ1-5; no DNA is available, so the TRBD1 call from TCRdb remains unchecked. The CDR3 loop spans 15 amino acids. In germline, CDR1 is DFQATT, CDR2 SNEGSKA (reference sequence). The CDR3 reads CSTSSGTGGNQPQHF.

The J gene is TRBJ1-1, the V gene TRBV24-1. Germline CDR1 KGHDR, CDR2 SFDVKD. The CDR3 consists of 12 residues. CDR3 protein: CATKGRNTEAFF.

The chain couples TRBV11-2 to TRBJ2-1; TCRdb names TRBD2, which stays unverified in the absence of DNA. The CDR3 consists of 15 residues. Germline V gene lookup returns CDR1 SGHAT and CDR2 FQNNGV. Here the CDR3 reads CASSPLVDGGHEQFF.

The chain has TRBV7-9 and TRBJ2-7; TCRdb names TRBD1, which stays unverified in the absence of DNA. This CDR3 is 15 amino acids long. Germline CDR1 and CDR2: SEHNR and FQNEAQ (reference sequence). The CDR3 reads CASSVNPDRLQEQYF.

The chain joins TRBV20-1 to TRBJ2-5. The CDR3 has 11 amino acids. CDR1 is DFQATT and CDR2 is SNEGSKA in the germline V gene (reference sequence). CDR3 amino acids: CSASGQETQYF.

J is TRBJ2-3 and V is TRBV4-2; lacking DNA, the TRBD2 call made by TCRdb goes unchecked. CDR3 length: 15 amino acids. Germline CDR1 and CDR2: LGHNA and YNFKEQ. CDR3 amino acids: CASSLEEGSTDTQYF.

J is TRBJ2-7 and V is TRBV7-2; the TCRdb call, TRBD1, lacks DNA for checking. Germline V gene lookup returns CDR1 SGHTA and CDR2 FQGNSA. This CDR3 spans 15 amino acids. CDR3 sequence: CASRLGQSIAYEQYF.

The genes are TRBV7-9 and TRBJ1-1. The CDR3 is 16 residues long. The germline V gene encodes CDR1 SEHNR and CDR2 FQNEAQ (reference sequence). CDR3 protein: CASSIDLAGRTFEAFF. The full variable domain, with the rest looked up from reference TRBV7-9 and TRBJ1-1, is DTGVSQNPRHKITKRGQNVTFRCDPISEHNRLYWYRQTLGQGPEFLTYFQNEAQLEKSRLLSDRFSAERPKGSFSTLEIQRTEQGDSAMYLCASSIDLAGRTFEAFFGQGTRLTVV.